Listed here are 5 T cell receptor beta chains from one sample, sequenced in a study of T cells in Graves' hyperthyroidism and ophthalmopathy. The TCR beta CDR3 regions underwent amplification using RNA transcripts as the source. Using the HTBI primer set, a first-round RT-PCR was run on the TCR CDR3. TCRdb re-analysed the multiplex PCR reads in MiXCR, keeping a single row per CDR3 protein. The sample contains roughly 800,000 distinct CDR3 sequences, over 35% of which appear only once. The material sequenced was blood. These receptors originate from a man younger than 35 with Graves' hyperthyroidism.

Turning to this clonotype: Compared with germline, one end of the junction differs, possibly owing to a read error. The DNA for the CDR3 is TGTGCCAGCAGCCCCGGGACAGGGTTC. It specifies CASSPGTGF. The gene calls are TRBV7-8 and TRBJ2-7, with 9 bases aligning to TRBD1. CDR1 and CDR2 from the germline V gene are SGHVS and FQNEAQ. This CDR3 contains 9 residues.

V gene TRBV20-1 combines with J gene TRBJ2-2, with D possibly being TRBD2 (7 bases). Deletions cut 0 bases from V and 3 bases from J, with 17 bases between. This CDR3 is built from 17 residues. Germline CDR1 DFQATT, CDR2 SNEGSKA (reference sequence). CDR3 DNA: TGCAGTGCTAGAGAGGGAGGGGGGGGCTTGTACACCGGGGAGCTGTTTTTT. Its protein is CSAREGGGGLYTGELFF.

This clonotype was counted between two and nine times. The chain employs TRBV2 and TRBJ2-5; D remains unclear. Trimming left V 5 bases short and J 3 bases short, with 10 bases between. The germline V gene has CDR1 SNHLY and CDR2 FYNNEI. The CDR3 length is 13 residues. In DNA, the CDR3 is TGTGCCAGCAGTCCCCGCTTTAAAGAGACCCAGTACTTC. It encodes CASSPRFKETQYF.

This clonotype was observed at least ten times. V is TRBV7-2 and J is TRBJ2-7; tentatively, D is TRBD1 (5 bases). CDR1 and CDR2 (germline): SGHTA, FQGNSA. There are 14 residues in the CDR3. The V end lost 5 bases, the J end lost 0 bases, and 11 bases lay between the germline ends. The CDR3 DNA is TGTGCCAGCAGCCCGTGGGGCAGCTCCTACGAGCAGTACTTC. Translating gives CASSPWGSSYEQYF.

DNA for the CDR3: TGTGCCAGCAGCTTGGGGATTAGTAAAAACCCCGTCACCATATATTTT. Translation: CASSLGISKNPVTIYF. The chain joins TRBV7-2 to TRBJ1-3; no clear D. V dropped 3 bases and J dropped 9 bases, with 21 bases sitting between them. Germline loops: CDR1 SGHTA, CDR2 FQGNSA. This CDR3 contains 16 residues.